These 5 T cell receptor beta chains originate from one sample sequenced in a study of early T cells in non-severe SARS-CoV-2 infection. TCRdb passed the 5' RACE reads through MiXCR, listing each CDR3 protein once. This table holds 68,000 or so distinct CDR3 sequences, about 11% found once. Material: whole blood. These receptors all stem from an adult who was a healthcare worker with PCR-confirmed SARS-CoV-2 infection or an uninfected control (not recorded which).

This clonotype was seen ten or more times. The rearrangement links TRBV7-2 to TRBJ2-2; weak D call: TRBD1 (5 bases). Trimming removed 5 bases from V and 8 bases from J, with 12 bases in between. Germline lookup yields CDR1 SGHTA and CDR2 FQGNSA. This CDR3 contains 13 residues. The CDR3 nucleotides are TGTGCCAGCAGCCCGAACGCAGGGGGGGAGCTGTTTTTT. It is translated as CASSPNAGGELFF.

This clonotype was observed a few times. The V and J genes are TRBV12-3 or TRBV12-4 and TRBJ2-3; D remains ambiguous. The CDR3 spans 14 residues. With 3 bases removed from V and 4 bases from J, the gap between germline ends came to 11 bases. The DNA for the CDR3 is TGTGCCAGCAGTTTTCGCCAGCCCGCAGATACGCAGTATTTT. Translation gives CASSFRQPADTQYF.

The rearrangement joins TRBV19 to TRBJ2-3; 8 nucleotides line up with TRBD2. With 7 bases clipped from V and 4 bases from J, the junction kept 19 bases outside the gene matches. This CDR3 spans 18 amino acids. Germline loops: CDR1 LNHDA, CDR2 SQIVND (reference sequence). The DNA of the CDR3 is TGTGCCAGTACCCCGTTGGAGGTTAGCGGGGACCCACCAGATACGCAGTATTTT. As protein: CASTPLEVSGDPPDTQYF.

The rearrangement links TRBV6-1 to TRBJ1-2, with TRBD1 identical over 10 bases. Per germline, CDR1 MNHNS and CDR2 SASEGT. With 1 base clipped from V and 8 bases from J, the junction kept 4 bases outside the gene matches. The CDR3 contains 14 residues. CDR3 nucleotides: TGTGCCAGCAGTGAAGGACAGGGGGCATGGGGCTACACCTTC. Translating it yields CASSEGQGAWGYTF.

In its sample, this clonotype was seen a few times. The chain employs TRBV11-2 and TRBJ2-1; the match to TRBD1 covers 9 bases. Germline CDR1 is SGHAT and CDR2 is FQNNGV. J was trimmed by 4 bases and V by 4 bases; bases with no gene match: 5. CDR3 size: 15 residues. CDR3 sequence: CASSSGQGLYNEQFF. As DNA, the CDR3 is TGTGCCAGCAGCTCCGGACAGGGGCTATACAATGAGCAGTTCTTC.